Listed below are T cell receptor beta chains from one sample, sequenced in a study of T cells after yellow fever vaccination. TCRdb re-called the 5' RACE reads through MiXCR, storing one row per CDR3 protein. Among a few hundred thousand distinct CDR3 sequences listed, 8.1% were seen once. The material sequenced was PBMCs, taken about 49 days after the first yellow fever vaccination. The source is a man aged 18 to 30 who received the YFV17D yellow fever vaccine. Both conserved end residues are part of each CDR3.

j_call | v_call | cdr3_aa
TRBJ1-2 | TRBV5-1 | CASSFTGGRNYGYTF
TRBJ2-7 | TRBV11-2 | CASSPNTGTGDFYEQYF
TRBJ1-1 | TRBV6-1 | CASSVMDLNTEAFF
TRBJ1-1 | TRBV5-1 | CASNEQGWSTEAFF
TRBJ2-1 | TRBV5-1 | CASTPWTGSANEQFF
TRBJ1-2 | TRBV7-2 | CASSLAPTKYGYTF
TRBJ2-7 | TRBV5-4 | CASSLEQASSYEQYF
TRBJ2-3 | TRBV11-2 | CASSLGREDTQYF
TRBJ2-3 | TRBV7-2 | CASRPTQGPDTQYF
TRBJ2-1 | TRBV4-1 | CASSQEGGQASSYNEQFF
TRBJ1-4 | TRBV4-2 | CASSQITRGSREKLFF
TRBJ2-3 | TRBV6-4 | CASSVSGGATDTQYF
TRBJ1-2 | TRBV5-1 | CASSLQGAVNYGYTF
TRBJ1-2 | TRBV5-1 | CASSSTGTYNYGYTF
TRBJ1-5 | TRBV2 | CAVQRGGGSNQPQHF
TRBJ2-4 | TRBV12-3/TRBV12-4 | CASSQRQGRGIQYF